This TCR beta chain was identified during a study of OX40 agonist ivuxolimab in advanced cancers. V lost 6 bases to trimming and J lost 8 bases, with 19 bases between them. The CDR3 is 15 residues long. Germline assignment: CDR1 SGHVS and CDR2 FQNEAQ. Blood samples were obtained at baseline, cycle 4 day 1, and cycle 7 day 1. Clones were read by immunoSEQ multiplex PCR, and TCRdb kept only the in-frame ones, dropping some. Of some 61,000 clones in the sample, more than 60% were seen once. The TCR sequence derives from an adult with an advanced solid tumor such as melanoma, head and neck, liver or kidney cancer. The sample consisted of CD4+ or CD8+ T cells sorted from blood, taken in a trial of the OX40 agonist ivuxolimab. The gene calls are TRBV7-8 and TRBJ1-4; D remains ambiguous. The CDR3 sequence is CASSNLTLMGEKLFF. In DNA form, the CDR3 reads TGTGCCAGCAGTAATCTTACACTAATGGGGGAAAAACTGTTTTTT.